The 31 T cell receptor beta chains below were found in one sample sequenced in a study of response to subunit inactivated influenza vaccine. One entry per CDR3 protein results from TCRdb running MiXCR on the RT-PCR reads. The table lists about 650,000 distinct CDR3 sequences, 14% of them singletons. The sample was PBMCs from blood, taken about 14 days before vaccination. These receptors came from a man aged 50 or older who received an inactivated influenza vaccine.

This clonotype occurred a few times. The genes are TRBV6-5 and TRBJ2-1; TRBD2 matches at 9 bases. The junction had 11 bases not matched to a gene; V was cut back by 5 bases and J by 6 bases. The CDR3 sequence is 16 residues long. Germline V gene lookup returns CDR1 MNHEY and CDR2 SVGAGI. The CDR3 region has the DNA TGTGCCAGCAGTCCCTCGGGCGGGAGGGCCCTCAATGAGCAGTTCTTC. The encoded protein is CASSPSGGRALNEQFF.

This clonotype turned up a few times. V usage is TRBV20-1 and J usage is TRBJ2-3, with 9 nucleotides matching TRBD2. Per germline, CDR1 DFQATT and CDR2 SNEGSKA (reference sequence). The CDR3 loop spans 16 amino acids. Trimming cost V 0 bases and J 7 bases; bases outside gene matches: 11. The CDR3 loop reads CSARDGREGPGHTQYF. CDR3 coding DNA: TGCAGTGCTAGAGACGGGCGGGAGGGCCCGGGGCATACGCAGTATTTT.

This clonotype was observed many times. The chain carries TRBV12-3 or TRBV12-4 and TRBJ1-5; 9 nucleotides align to TRBD1. After removal of 4 bases from V and 7 bases from J, the junction contained 5 bases not matched to a gene. The CDR3 sequence is 14 residues long. The CDR3 protein is CASSSGQGRQPQHF. The CDR3 nucleotides are TGTGCCAGCAGTTCGGGACAGGGACGGCAGCCCCAGCATTTT.

V is TRBV5-5 and J is TRBJ2-6; 7 nucleotides agree with TRBD1. Germline-derived CDR1 and CDR2 are SGHKS and YYEKEE (reference sequence). The V and J ends lost 4 bases and 0 bases, in that order; junction bases with no gene match: 4. The CDR3 consists of 16 residues. CDR3 in DNA: TGTGCCAGCAGCCAGACAGGGACCTCTGGGGCCAACGTCCTGACTTTC. Translation gives CASSQTGTSGANVLTF.

This clonotype has a handful of counts. The chain joins TRBV30 to TRBJ2-5; 11 nucleotides agree with TRBD2. Trimming cost V 5 bases and J 8 bases; bases outside gene matches: 7. The CDR3 totals 13 residues. CDR1 is GTSNPN and CDR2 is SVGIG in the germline V gene (reference sequence). The DNA of the CDR3 is TGTGCCTGGGCCGGGACTAGCGGCAGAACCCAGTACTTC. The encoded protein is CAWAGTSGRTQYF.

The CDR3, as DNA: TGTGCCAGCAGCTTCGAACGCAATCAGCCCCAGCATTTT. Protein product: CASSFERNQPQHF. The genes are TRBV7-2 and TRBJ1-5; D remains unclear. This CDR3 region has 13 residues. V was cut by 3 bases and J by 2 bases, with 5 bases left in between. From germline, CDR1 is SGHTA and CDR2 FQGNSA. The whole variable domain, filled in from reference TRBV7-2 and TRBJ1-5, reads GAGVSQSPSNKVTEKGKDVELRCDPISGHTALYWYRQSLGQGLEFLIYFQGNSAPDKSGLPSDRFSAERTGGSVSTLTIQRTQQEDSAVYLCASSFERNQPQHFGDGTRLSIL.

This clonotype was seen a few times. The chain recombines TRBV4-3 with TRBJ2-1; a weak D match, TRBD1 (5 bases). V was clipped by 1 base and J by 4 bases, with 8 bases between them. CDR1 and CDR2 from the germline V gene are LGHNA and YSLEER. This CDR3 has 14 residues. This chain's CDR3 is CASSQVRGYNEQFF. The CDR3, as DNA: TGCGCCAGCAGCCAAGTAAGGGGATACAATGAGCAGTTCTTC.

This clonotype was recorded a few times. V gene TRBV7-6 combines with J gene TRBJ1-3; a weak D match, TRBD1 (6 bases). V lost 3 bases to trimming and J lost 4 bases, with 10 bases between them. The CDR3 spans 14 residues. Germline V gives CDR1 SGHVS, CDR2 FNYEAQ. Here the CDR3 reads CASSFGGPGNTIYF. The CDR3 bases are TGTGCCAGCAGCTTCGGGGGGCCAGGAAACACCATATATTTT.

The CDR3 loop is CATKLYTEAFF. Written as DNA, the CDR3 is TGTGCCACCAAATTATACACTGAAGCTTTCTTT. The chain recombines TRBV10-3 with TRBJ1-1; the D is unclear. V lost 10 bases and J 3 bases, leaving 9 bases between the germline ends. The germline CDR1 and CDR2 sequences are ENHRY and SYGVKD. The CDR3 length is 11 residues.

This clonotype has at least ten counts. The chain employs TRBV20-1 and TRBJ2-1, with TRBD2 matching 9 bases. Germline CDR1 reads DFQATT; CDR2 reads SNEGSKA (reference sequence). J gave up 2 bases and V 1 base, and 6 bases lay outside the gene matches. The CDR3 consists of 16 residues. CDR3 coding DNA: TGCAGTGCTAGAGGTTTAGCGGGGGCCGCCTACAATGAGCAGTTCTTC. It yields the protein CSARGLAGAAYNEQFF.

The chain combines TRBV7-3 with TRBJ2-3, with D hard to call. Trimming stripped 5 bases from V and 6 bases from J, with 15 bases between. Germline CDR1 SGHTA, CDR2 FQGTGA. The CDR3 is 14 residues long. The CDR3: CASSPTPEGDTQYF. As DNA, the CDR3 is TGTGCCAGCAGCCCGACCCCCGAAGGCGATACGCAGTATTTT. The full variable domain, in which reference TRBV7-3 and TRBJ2-3 provide the parts outside the CDR3, is GAGVSQTPSNKVTEKGKYVELRCDPISGHTALYWYRQSLGQGPEFLIYFQGTGAADDSGLPNDRFFAVRPEGSVSTLKIQRTERGDSAVYLCASSPTPEGDTQYFGPGTRLTVL.

This clonotype was seen a few times. CDR3 nucleotides: TGTGCCAGCAGGAAGGAGTGGGGAGGAACTAATGAAAAACTGTTTTTT. Translation gives CASRKEWGGTNEKLFF. V is TRBV28 and J is TRBJ1-4; no definite D call. The CDR3 is 16 residues long. Germline loops: CDR1 MDHEN, CDR2 SYDVKM. V was cut by 6 bases and J by 1 base, with 15 bases left in between.

This chain links TRBV6-5 with TRBJ1-1, with a weak D call TRBD1 (6 bases). The CDR3 loop spans 15 amino acids. Trimming left V 4 bases short and J 1 base short, with 13 bases between. Germline CDR1 reads MNHEY; CDR2 reads SVGAGI. The CDR3 DNA is TGTGCCAGCAGTTCGCCCGGGGGGCCGAACACTGAAGCTTTCTTT. The encoded protein is CASSSPGGPNTEAFF.

The chain employs TRBV20-1 and TRBJ2-4; the match to TRBD2 covers 13 bases. This CDR3 has 17 residues. V shed 7 bases, J shed 0 bases, and the junction held 9 bases outside the gene matches. Germline lookup yields CDR1 DFQATT and CDR2 SNEGSKA (reference sequence). CDR3 bases: TGCAGTGTAAGGACTAGCGGGGGAGACCTAGCCAAAAACATTCAGTACTTC. It is translated as CSVRTSGGDLAKNIQYF.

This clonotype was seen only a few times. The V call is TRBV28, the J call TRBJ2-3, with D perhaps matching TRBD1 or TRBD2 (6 bases each). Germline V gene sequence: CDR1 MDHEN, CDR2 SYDVKM. Trimming left V 11 bases short and J 2 bases short, with 14 bases between. The CDR3 has 13 residues. The CDR3 nucleotides are TGTGCCGGAAGGGGGGCCGCCACAGATACGCAGTATTTT. This encodes CAGRGAATDTQYF. Drawing the rest from reference TRBV28 and TRBJ2-3, the complete variable domain is DVKVTQSSRYLVKRTGEKVFLECVQDMDHENMFWYRQDPGLGLRLIYFSYDVKMKEKGDIPEGYSVSREKKERFSLILESASTNQTSMYLCAGRGAATDTQYFGPGTRLTVL.

The V call is TRBV20-1, the J call TRBJ1-2, with D perhaps matching TRBD1 (5 bases). The V and J ends lost 2 bases and 4 bases respectively, with 17 bases between them. The V gene's germline CDR1 is DFQATT and CDR2 SNEGSKA (reference sequence). This CDR3 is 15 amino acids long. CDR3 region: CSARRGTHRGYGYTF. CDR3 coding DNA: TGCAGTGCTAGAAGAGGGACCCATCGGGGCTATGGCTACACCTTC.

This clonotype was picked up many times. The chain has TRBV4-2 and TRBJ1-2, with D possibly matching TRBD1 (5 bases). V lost 1 base, J lost 4 bases, and 25 bases lay in between. The CDR3 is made up of 19 amino acids. CDR1 is LGHNA, CDR2 YNFKEQ, per germline. In nucleotides, the CDR3 is TGTGCCAGCAGCCAAGCATCCCAACCGATTGGACATTCTAGCTATGGCTACACCTTC. It yields the protein CASSQASQPIGHSSYGYTF.

This clonotype was seen a few times. The rearrangement joins TRBV7-8 to TRBJ2-5; TRBD1 is a possible D gene (6 bases). This CDR3 spans 13 amino acids. Trimming shortened V by 5 bases and J by 11 bases, and 18 bases separated the two germline ends. Germline lookup yields CDR1 SGHVS and CDR2 FQNEAQ. The CDR3 DNA follows: TGTGCCAGCAGCCTACTAACGGACAGAGAACAGTACTTC. This sequence encodes CASSLLTDREQYF. Full variable domain (missing parts from reference TRBV7-8 and TRBJ2-5): GAGVSQSPRYKVAKRGQDVALRCDPISGHVSLFWYQQALGQGPEFLTYFQNEAQLDKSGLPSDRFFAERPEGSVSTLKIQRTQQEDSAVYLCASSLLTDREQYFGPGTRLLVL.

The genes are TRBV20-1 and TRBJ2-1; unclear D gene. The CDR3 totals 14 residues. Germline CDR1 DFQATT, CDR2 SNEGSKA (reference sequence). V lost 2 bases to trimming and J lost 7 bases, with 15 bases between them. This CDR3 reads CSARSPLKGNEQFF. The DNA for the CDR3 is TGCAGTGCTAGATCGCCACTTAAAGGTAATGAGCAGTTCTTC.

The chain employs TRBV12-3 or TRBV12-4 and TRBJ1-1; 8 positions match TRBD1. V lost 3 bases to trimming and J lost 10 bases; unmatched junction nucleotides: 13. The length of the CDR3 is 15 residues. The CDR3 DNA is TGTGCCAGCAGTTTTTCGCACAGGGGGGTAAAAGGAGCTTTCTTT. Its translation: CASSFSHRGVKGAFF.

The V call is TRBV5-1, the J call TRBJ2-7; tentatively, D is TRBD1 (5 bases). The germline V gene has CDR1 SGHRS and CDR2 YFSETQ. With 3 bases removed from V and 7 bases from J, the gap between germline ends came to 17 bases. CDR3 size: 14 residues. This chain's CDR3 is CASSSYQGTVEQYF. CDR3 nucleotides: TGCGCCAGCAGCTCCTACCAGGGTACTGTAGAGCAGTACTTC.

This clonotype was counted between two and nine times. This chain joins TRBV6-1 and TRBJ2-2; 14 bases line up with TRBD2. Looked up from germline, CDR1 is MNHNS and CDR2 is SASEGT. With 6 bases clipped from V and 4 bases from J, the junction kept 4 bases outside the gene matches. The CDR3 extends over 16 amino acids. Here the CDR3 reads CASSRLAGGGTGELFF. As DNA, the CDR3 is TGTGCCAGCAGCAGACTAGCGGGAGGGGGCACCGGGGAGCTGTTTTTT.

V and J are TRBV28 and TRBJ1-1, with a weak D call TRBD1 (5 bases). Germline V lookup: CDR1 MDHEN, CDR2 SYDVKM. V gave up 2 bases and J gave up 3 bases, with 13 bases separating them. The CDR3 consists of 15 residues. The CDR3 is CASSLRGVRYTEAFF. DNA for the CDR3: TGTGCCAGCAGTTTAAGAGGGGTTCGGTACACTGAAGCTTTCTTT. Variable domain in full (rest from reference TRBV28 and TRBJ1-1): DVKVTQSSRYLVKRTGEKVFLECVQDMDHENMFWYRQDPGLGLRLIYFSYDVKMKEKGDIPEGYSVSREKKERFSLILESASTNQTSMYLCASSLRGVRYTEAFFGQGTRLTVV.

In nucleotides, the CDR3 is TGTGCCAGCAGCCCCCTCCTTTCAGGACTAGCGGGGGTTAGTGAGCAGTTCTTC. Its protein product is CASSPLLSGLAGVSEQFF. The chain recombines TRBV4-2 with TRBJ2-1; 13 bases are shared with TRBD2. CDR3 length: 18 residues. CDR1 is LGHNA, CDR2 YNFKEQ, per germline. The V and J ends lost 4 bases and 9 bases, in that order; junction bases with no gene match: 15.

The chain couples TRBV20-1 to TRBJ2-6, with D possibly TRBD1 on 6 matching bases. The V and J ends lost 5 bases and 0 bases respectively, with 20 bases between them. Germline CDR1 and CDR2: DFQATT and SNEGSKA (reference sequence). CDR3 size: 18 residues. CDR3 sequence reads: CSARPRPGHHSGANVLTF. The CDR3 coding sequence is TGCAGTGCTCGCCCGAGACCGGGACACCACTCTGGGGCCAACGTCCTGACTTTC.

This CDR3 reads CSVDRDRPDTQYF. The CDR3 DNA is TGCAGCGTTGATAGGGACCGCCCGGATACGCAGTATTTT. The chain employs TRBV29-1 and TRBJ2-3; D may correspond to TRBD1 or TRBD2 (5 bases each). This CDR3 is 13 amino acids long. The germline V gene encodes CDR1 SQVTM and CDR2 ANQGSEA. The V and J ends lost 3 bases and 6 bases respectively, with 13 bases between them.

This clonotype has more than one count but fewer than ten. V usage is TRBV20-1 and J usage is TRBJ1-2; D not resolved. Germline values: CDR1 DFQATT, CDR2 SNEGSKA (reference sequence). There are 12 residues in the CDR3. Trimming pared 3 bases from V and 6 bases from J, leaving 11 bases between. The CDR3 nucleotides read TGCAGTGCTAGCCGGACGGTTAATGGCTACACCTTC. Translation: CSASRTVNGYTF.

This clonotype turned up a few times. The chain combines TRBV7-9 with TRBJ2-5, with D unclear. The CDR3 runs 12 residues. The germline CDR1 and CDR2 sequences are SEHNR and FQNEAQ (reference sequence). V lost 6 bases, J lost 4 bases, and 9 bases lay in between. The CDR3 DNA reads TGTGCCAGCAGATCCGGAGTAGAGACCCAGTACTTC. It translates to CASRSGVETQYF.

This clonotype was detected a few times. This chain joins TRBV28 and TRBJ2-1, with 7 bases identical to TRBD2. This CDR3 is 17 amino acids long. Germline CDR1 reads MDHEN; CDR2 reads SYDVKM. J gave up 2 bases and V 5 bases, and 12 bases lay outside the gene matches. The CDR3 loop is CASSPGGLAATYNEQFF. CDR3 nucleotides: TGTGCCAGCAGTCCCGGAGGGCTAGCGGCAACCTACAATGAGCAGTTCTTC.

This clonotype was seen ten or more times. This sequence joins TRBV5-1 and TRBJ1-6; possibly TRBD1 for D (5 bases). CDR3 length: 13 residues. V shed 3 bases and J shed 6 bases, with 7 bases lying between them. Per the germline V gene, CDR1 is SGHRS and CDR2 is YFSETQ. The CDR3 here is CASSSGSNSPLHF. For the CDR3, the DNA is TGCGCCAGCAGCTCAGGGAGTAATTCACCCCTCCACTTT. The full variable domain, rest sourced from reference TRBV5-1 and TRBJ1-6, is KAGVTQTPRYLIKTRGQQVTLSCSPISGHRSVSWYQQTPGQGLQFLFEYFSETQRNKGNFPGRFSGRQFSNSRSEMNVSTLELGDSALYLCASSSGSNSPLHFGNGTRLTVT.

The gene calls are TRBV4-1 and TRBJ2-2; no definite D call. Germline CDR1 reads MGHRA; CDR2 reads YSYEKL. V lost 2 bases and J lost 6, with 7 bases in between. This CDR3 has 13 residues. The CDR3, as DNA: TGCGCCAGCAGCCAAAACGAACCCGGGGAGCTGTTTTTT. Protein sequence: CASSQNEPGELFF.